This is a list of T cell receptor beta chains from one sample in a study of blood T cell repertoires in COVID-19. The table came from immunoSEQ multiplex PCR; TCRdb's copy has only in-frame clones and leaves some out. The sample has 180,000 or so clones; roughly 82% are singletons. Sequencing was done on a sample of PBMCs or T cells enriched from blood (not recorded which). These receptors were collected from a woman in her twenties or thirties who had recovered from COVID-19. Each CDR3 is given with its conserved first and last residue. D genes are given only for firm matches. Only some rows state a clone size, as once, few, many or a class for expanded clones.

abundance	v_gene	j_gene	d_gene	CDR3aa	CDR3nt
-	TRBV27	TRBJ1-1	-	CASSLSRGLGVKTEAFF	TGTGCCAGCAGTTTATCGCGGGGGCTCGGGGTGAAGACTGAAGCTTTCTTT
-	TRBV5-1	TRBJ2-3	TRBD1	CASSLDRAGTAEDTQYF	TGCGCCAGCAGCTTGGACAGGGCCGGGACAGCTGAAGATACGCAGTATTTT
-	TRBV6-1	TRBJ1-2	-	CASSEEGGRSCTF	TGTGCCAGCAGTGAAGAAGGAGGACGTTCCTGCACCTTC
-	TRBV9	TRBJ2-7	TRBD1	CASSAFQGAHEQYF	TGTGCCAGCAGCGCCTTCCAGGGGGCCCACGAGCAGTACTTC
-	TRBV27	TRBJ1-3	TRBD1	CASKTGGAGNTIYF	TGTGCCAGCAAGACAGGGGGCGCTGGAAACACCATATATTTT
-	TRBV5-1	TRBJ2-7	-	CASRPGGLQFPFYEQYF	TGCGCCAGCCGCCCCGGGGGGCTCCAGTTCCCATTCTACGAGCAGTACTTC
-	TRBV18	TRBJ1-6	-	CASSSQQGDNSPLHF	TGTGCCAGCTCATCTCAACAGGGAGATAATTCACCCCTCCACTTT
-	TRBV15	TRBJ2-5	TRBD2	CATSRDSTSGRETQYF	TGTGCCACCAGCAGAGATTCAACTAGCGGGCGAGAGACCCAGTACTTC
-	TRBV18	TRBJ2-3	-	CASSPRTGTDTQYF	TGTGCCAGCTCACCAAGGACTGGCACAGATACGCAGTATTTT
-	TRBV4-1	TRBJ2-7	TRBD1	CASSLIGTAPYEQYF	TGCGCCAGCAGCCTCATAGGGACAGCCCCCTACGAGCAGTACTTC
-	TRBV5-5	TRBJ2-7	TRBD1	CASSSPGQESYEQYF	TGTGCCAGCAGCTCGCCGGGACAGGAGTCCTACGAGCAGTACTTC
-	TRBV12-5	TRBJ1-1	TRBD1	CASGPSSLGQGASAFF	TGTGCTAGTGGTCCGTCTAGCCTCGGACAGGGGGCATCGGCTTTCTTT
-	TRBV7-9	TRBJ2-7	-	CASSLDAGFGEQYF	TGTGCCAGCAGCTTAGATGCCGGGTTCGGCGAGCAGTACTTC
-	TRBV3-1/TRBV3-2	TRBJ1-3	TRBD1	CASSLGQGAGNTIYF	TGTGCCAGCAGCCTTGGACAGGGGGCTGGAAACACCATATATTTT
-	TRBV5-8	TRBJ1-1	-	CASSLVPGVNTEAFF	TGTGCCAGCAGCTTGGTCCCAGGGGTGAACACTGAAGCTTTCTTT
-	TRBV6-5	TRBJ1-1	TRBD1	CASSPTGGTEAFF	TGTGCCAGCAGTCCAACAGGGGGGACTGAAGCTTTCTTT
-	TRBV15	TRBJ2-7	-	CATSDRSYEQYF	TGTGCCACCAGCGACAGAAGCTACGAGCAGTACTTC
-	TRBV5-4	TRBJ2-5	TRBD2	CASSLTGGAETQYF	TGTGCCAGCAGCTTGACGGGAGGGGCTGAGACCCAGTACTTC
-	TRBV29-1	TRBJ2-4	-	CSVELGAVNIQYF	TGCAGCGTTGAACTGGGGGCTGTGAACATTCAGTACTTC
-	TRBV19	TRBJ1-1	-	CASSTYTQNTEAFF	TGTGCCAGTAGTACGTACACCCAGAACACTGAAGCTTTCTTT
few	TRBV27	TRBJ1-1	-	CASSPQDMIMNTEAFF	TGTGCCAGCAGTCCACAGGACATGATCATGAACACTGAAGCTTTCTTT
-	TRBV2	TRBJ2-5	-	CASSELSRGETQYF	TGTGCCAGCAGTGAACTGAGTCGCGGGGAGACCCAGTACTTC
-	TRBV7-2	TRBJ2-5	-	CASSTAGFGRETQYF	TGTGCCAGCAGCACCGCGGGTTTTGGGAGGGAGACCCAGTACTTC
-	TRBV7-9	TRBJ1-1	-	CASSLVGRGANTEAFF	TGTGCCAGCAGCTTAGTCGGGCGGGGTGCGAACACTGAAGCTTTCTTT
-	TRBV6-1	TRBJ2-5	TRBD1	CASSVRGQGALGETQYF	TGTGCCAGCAGTGTTAGGGGACAGGGGGCGCTCGGAGAGACCCAGTACTTC
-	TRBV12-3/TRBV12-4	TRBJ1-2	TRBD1	CASSFDRVRGYTF	TGTGCCAGCAGTTTCGACAGGGTGCGCGGCTACACCTTC
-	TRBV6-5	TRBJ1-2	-	CASSYRTVDPYYGYTF	TGTGCCAGCAGTTACAGGACAGTCGATCCATATTATGGCTACACCTTC
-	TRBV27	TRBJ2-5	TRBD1	CASSQGALSQETQYF	TGTGCCAGCAGTCAGGGGGCTTTGTCACAAGAGACCCAGTACTTC
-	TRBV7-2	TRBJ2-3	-	CASSLYGRGSDTQYF	TGTGCCAGCAGCTTATATGGCAGGGGTTCAGATACGCAGTATTTT
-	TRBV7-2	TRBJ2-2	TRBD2	CASSPAGNGELFF	TGTGCCAGCAGCCCAGCGGGAAACGGGGAGCTGTTTTTT
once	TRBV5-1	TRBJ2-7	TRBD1	CASSLAKGQYSYEQYF	TGCGCCAGCAGCTTGGCCAAGGGACAGTACTCCTACGAGCAGTACTTC
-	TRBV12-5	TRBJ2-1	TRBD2	CASGFRTAGGRYEQFF	TGTGCTAGTGGTTTCCGAACGGCGGGAGGGAGGTATGAGCAGTTCTTC
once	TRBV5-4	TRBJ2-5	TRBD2	CASSLRSGRAETQYF	TGTGCCAGCAGCTTGCGTAGCGGGAGGGCCGAGACCCAGTACTTC
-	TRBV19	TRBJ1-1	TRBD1	CASSITGVGTEAFF	TGTGCCAGTAGTATTACAGGGGTTGGCACTGAAGCTTTCTTT
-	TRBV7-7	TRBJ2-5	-	CASSFSLTEQETQYF	TGTGCTAGCAGTTTCTCACTTACAGAGCAAGAGACCCAGTACTTC
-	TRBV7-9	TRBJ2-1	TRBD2	CASSSTSGRFYNEQFF	TGTGCCAGCAGCTCGACTAGCGGGAGGTTTTACAATGAGCAGTTCTTC
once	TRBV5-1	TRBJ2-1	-	CASSFGGNSYNEQFF	TGCGCCAGCAGCTTTGGCGGAAACTCCTACAATGAGCAGTTCTTC
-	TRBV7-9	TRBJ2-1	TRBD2	CASSWGGRSEQFF	TGTGCCAGCAGCTGGGGCGGGAGATCTGAGCAGTTCTTC